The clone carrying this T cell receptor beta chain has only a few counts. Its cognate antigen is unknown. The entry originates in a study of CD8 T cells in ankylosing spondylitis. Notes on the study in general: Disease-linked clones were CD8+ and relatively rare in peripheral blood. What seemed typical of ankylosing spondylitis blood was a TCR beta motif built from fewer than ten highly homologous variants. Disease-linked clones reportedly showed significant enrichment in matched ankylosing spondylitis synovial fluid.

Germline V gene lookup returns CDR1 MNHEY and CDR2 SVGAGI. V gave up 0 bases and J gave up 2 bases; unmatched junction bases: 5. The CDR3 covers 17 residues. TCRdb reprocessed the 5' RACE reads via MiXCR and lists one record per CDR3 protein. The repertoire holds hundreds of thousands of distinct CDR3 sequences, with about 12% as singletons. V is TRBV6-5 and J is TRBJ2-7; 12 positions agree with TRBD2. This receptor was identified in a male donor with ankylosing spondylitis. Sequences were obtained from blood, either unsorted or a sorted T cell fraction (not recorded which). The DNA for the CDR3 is TGTGCCAGCAGTTACTCCAGACTAGCGGGAGTGACCTACGAGCAGTACTTC. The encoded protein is CASSYSRLAGVTYEQYF.